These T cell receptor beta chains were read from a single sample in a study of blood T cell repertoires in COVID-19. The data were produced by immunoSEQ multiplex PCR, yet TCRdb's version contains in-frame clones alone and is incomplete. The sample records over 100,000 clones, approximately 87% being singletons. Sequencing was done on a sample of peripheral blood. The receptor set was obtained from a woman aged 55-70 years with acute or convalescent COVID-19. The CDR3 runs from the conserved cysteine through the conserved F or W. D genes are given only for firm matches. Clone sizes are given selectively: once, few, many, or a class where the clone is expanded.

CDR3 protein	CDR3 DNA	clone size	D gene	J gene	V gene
CSVSKGSGIQYF	TGCAGCGTTAGCAAGGGGTCGGGCATTCAGTACTTC	-	-	TRBJ2-4	TRBV29-1
CASSSNPPNEKLFF	TGTGCCAGCAGTTCAAATCCCCCCAATGAAAAACTGTTTTTT	-	-	TRBJ1-4	TRBV28
CASSSDSLSSYNEQFF	TGTGCCAGCAGTTCAGACTCCTTGAGCTCCTACAATGAGCAGTTCTTC	few	-	TRBJ2-1	TRBV27
CSGGGANSYGYTF	TGCAGCGGGGGAGGGGCGAACTCGTATGGCTACACCTTC	many	-	TRBJ1-2	TRBV29-1
CSVAVSSGTPNQPQHF	TGCAGCGTAGCAGTATCAAGTGGGACTCCGAATCAGCCCCAGCATTTT	-	-	TRBJ1-5	TRBV29-1
CASSETRPASYEQYF	TGTGCCAGCAGTGAGACCAGGCCCGCCTCCTACGAGCAGTACTTC	-	-	TRBJ2-7	TRBV2
CASSEGTGWTEAFF	TGTGCCAGCAGCGAGGGGACAGGGTGGACTGAAGCTTTCTTT	few	TRBD1	TRBJ1-1	TRBV9
CASSPGTGGNQPQHF	TGTGCCAGCAGTCCCGGGACAGGGGGCAACCAGCCCCAGCATTTT	-	TRBD1	TRBJ1-5	TRBV28
CASSLDTGFNEQFF	TGTGCCAGCAGTTTAGATACAGGGTTCAATGAGCAGTTCTTC	-	-	TRBJ2-1	TRBV28
CASRGAGGTQYF	TGTGCCAGCAGGGGCGCGGGCGGGACCCAGTACTTC	-	-	TRBJ2-5	TRBV12-3/TRBV12-4
CASSQYRGNTGELFF	TGTGCCAGCAGCCAATACCGGGGGAACACCGGGGAGCTGTTTTTT	-	-	TRBJ2-2	TRBV7-3
CASSSRTEGKLFF	TGTGCCAGCAGCTCCCGGACAGAGGGGAAACTGTTTTTT	-	-	TRBJ1-4	TRBV7-2
CASSIGSQPQHF	TGTGCCAGTAGTATTGGGAGTCAGCCCCAGCATTTT	-	-	TRBJ1-5	TRBV19
CASKLGGINQPQHF	TGTGCCAGCAAATTAGGAGGGATCAATCAGCCCCAGCATTTT	-	-	TRBJ1-5	TRBV28
CASSQGEGGAQYF	TGTGCCAGCAGCCAGGGTGAGGGTGGTGCCCAGTACTTC	once	-	TRBJ2-5	TRBV3-1/TRBV3-2
CASSPPRDSNYGYTF	TGTGCCAGCAGTCCCCCCCGGGACTCTAACTATGGCTACACCTTC	few	-	TRBJ1-2	TRBV28
CASSLGPVREQFF	TGCGCCAGCAGCTTGGGGCCGGTCAGGGAGCAGTTCTTC	-	-	TRBJ2-1	TRBV5-1
CASSPRAGANTEAFF	TGTGCCAGCTCACCCCGAGCAGGCGCGAACACTGAAGCTTTCTTT	-	-	TRBJ1-1	TRBV18
CASSHTRARSIDTQYF	TGCGCCAGCAGCCACACGCGCGCACGATCGATAGATACGCAGTATTTT	-	-	TRBJ2-3	TRBV4-1
CAWTTDGGTGNTIYF	TGTGCCTGGACCACGGACGGAGGGACTGGAAACACCATATATTTT	-	-	TRBJ1-3	TRBV30
CASSLGGAMNTEAFF	TGTGCCAGCAGCTTAGGAGGAGCAATGAACACTGAAGCTTTCTTT	-	-	TRBJ1-1	TRBV7-2
CASSYSRGWGTEAFF	TGTGCCAGCAGTTACTCGAGAGGGTGGGGCACTGAAGCTTTCTTT	-	-	TRBJ1-1	TRBV6-5
CSVSTDPGLAGGNTDTQYF	TGCAGCGTATCGACCGATCCGGGACTAGCGGGGGGAAACACAGATACGCAGTATTTT	-	TRBD2	TRBJ2-3	TRBV29-1
CASSQDVALLPLNEQFF	TGCGCCAGCAGCCAAGATGTGGCCCTTCTCCCCCTCAATGAGCAGTTCTTC	-	-	TRBJ2-1	TRBV4-1
CSVRSATGSPGNTIYF	TGCAGCGTTCGTTCGGCTACAGGGTCCCCTGGAAACACCATATATTTT	few	-	TRBJ1-3	TRBV29-1
CASSPEGRGKNQPQHF	TGTGCCAGCAGCCCGGAGGGGCGCGGTAAGAACCAGCCCCAGCATTTT	few	-	TRBJ1-5	TRBV5-8
CASSSRTGGETQYF	TGTGCCAGCAGCTCCAGGACAGGGGGAGAGACCCAGTACTTC	-	TRBD1	TRBJ2-5	TRBV2
CASSEGGGVYNEQFF	TGTGCCAGCAGCGAGGGCGGAGGGGTCTACAATGAGCAGTTCTTC	-	-	TRBJ2-1	TRBV9
CAWTPLTGTDTQYF	TGTGCCTGGACCCCACTAACAGGGACAGATACGCAGTATTTT	-	-	TRBJ2-3	TRBV30
CASSEDYPPYEQYF	TGTGCCAGCAGTGAGGACTACCCACCCTACGAGCAGTACTTC	-	-	TRBJ2-7	TRBV25-1
CASSRGGASYNSPLHF	TGTGCCAGCAGTCGCGGGGGGGCCTCCTATAATTCACCCCTCCACTTT	-	-	TRBJ1-6	TRBV2
CASSPSADRVGGYTF	TGTGCCAGCAGCCCATCGGCGGACAGGGTCGGTGGCTACACCTTC	-	TRBD1	TRBJ1-2	TRBV7-2
CAWSAGQGDEQYF	TGTGCCTGGAGTGCGGGACAGGGAGACGAGCAGTACTTC	-	TRBD1	TRBJ2-7	TRBV30
CASSPGTGANTEAFF	TGTGCCAGCAGTCCCGGGACAGGGGCGAACACTGAAGCTTTCTTT	few	TRBD1	TRBJ1-1	TRBV27
CASSLTGGGTEAFF	TGTGCCAGCAGTCTCACAGGGGGAGGAACTGAAGCTTTCTTT	-	TRBD1	TRBJ1-1	TRBV28
CASSPLPGQGADTQYF	TGCGCCAGCAGCCCTCTTCCTGGACAGGGGGCAGATACGCAGTATTTT	-	TRBD1	TRBJ2-3	TRBV4-3
CAWIRGGLYGYTF	TGTGCCTGGATAAGAGGGGGCCTCTATGGCTACACCTTC	-	TRBD1	TRBJ1-2	TRBV30
CASSLARTAGYTF	TGTGCCAGCAGTTTAGCGAGGACAGCAGGCTACACCTTC	-	-	TRBJ1-2	TRBV12-3/TRBV12-4
CASSLAGQGNYGYTF	TGCGCCAGCAGCTTGGCGGGACAGGGGAACTATGGCTACACCTTC	once	TRBD1	TRBJ1-2	TRBV5-1